Included here is one TCR beta chain sequence, with context. This specimen comes from a study of blood T cell repertoires in COVID-19. Participants' own reports of clinical history determined their cohort assignment. Authors' analysis steps: Estimated nucleated cell counts came from reference gene primer amplification. The assay was immunoSEQ multiplex PCR, and TCRdb's table has in-frame clones only and misses some. D and trimming come from the DNA, and the V and J calls and clone size come from that table. In the table there are roughly 360,000 clones, roughly 86% of which are singletons. The ends were cut back, 4 bases at V and 7 bases at J, with 16 bases in the middle. Germline V gene sequence: CDR1 MGHRA, CDR2 YSYEKL. CDR3 length: 14 amino acids.

The rearrangement uses TRBV4-1 and TRBJ1-2; D gene uncertain. The material sequenced was PBMCs or T cells enriched from blood (not recorded which). This TCR was recovered from a man aged 25 to 40 who had recovered from COVID-19. CDR3 amino acids: CASSLLGEGSGYTF. CDR3 coding DNA: TGCGCCAGCAGCCTTCTCGGAGAAGGGAGTGGCTACACCTTC.